The sequence of this T cell receptor beta chain was determined in a study of CD8 T cells in ankylosing spondylitis. About this clonotype itself: Its antigen is not known. One junction end disagrees with the germline gene, perhaps due to a read error.

Making use of molecular barcodes, quantitative 5'-RACE generated TCR beta libraries. Via MiXCR, TCRdb re-called the 5' RACE reads, giving one row per CDR3 protein. The data contain more than 150,000 distinct CDR3 sequences, 13% of them singletons. Findings and limits, study-wide: From matched ankylosing spondylitis synovial fluid, disease-linked clones were reportedly recovered at significantly enriched levels. Reactive arthritis synovial fluid and blood were previously reported to contain some motif variants. Ankylosing spondylitis blood seemed to carry a telltale TCR beta motif made of several highly homologous variants.

This CDR3 is 14 amino acids long. Looked up from germline, CDR1 is SGHNT and CDR2 is YENEEA. The sequenced sample was blood, either unsorted or a sorted T cell fraction (not recorded which). The chain carries TRBV11-3 and TRBJ2-3; perhaps TRBD1 as D (6 bases). The receptor comes from a male donor with ankylosing spondylitis or in good health (not recorded which). CDR3 protein: CASSLQGSTDAQYF. CDR3 nucleotides: TGTGCCAGCAGCTTGCAGGGGAGCACAGATGCGCAGTATTTT.